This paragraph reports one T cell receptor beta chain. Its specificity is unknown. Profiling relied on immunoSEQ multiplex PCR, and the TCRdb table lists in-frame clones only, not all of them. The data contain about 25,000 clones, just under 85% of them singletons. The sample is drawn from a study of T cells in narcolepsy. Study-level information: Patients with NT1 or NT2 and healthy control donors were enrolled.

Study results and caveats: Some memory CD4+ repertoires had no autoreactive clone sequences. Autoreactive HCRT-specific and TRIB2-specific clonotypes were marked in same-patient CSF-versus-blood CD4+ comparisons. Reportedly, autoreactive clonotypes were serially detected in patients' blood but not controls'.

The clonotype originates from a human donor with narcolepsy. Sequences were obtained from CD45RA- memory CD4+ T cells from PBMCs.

The CDR3 sequence: CASSFPREREQFF. The CDR3 DNA is TGTGCCAGCAGCTTTCCCCGTGAACGAGAGCAGTTCTTC. The chain uses TRBV5-4 and TRBJ2-1; D gene uncertain. This CDR3 has 13 residues. CDR1 is SGHNT, CDR2 YYREEE, per germline (reference sequence). Trimming removed 2 bases at V and 10 bases at J, with 13 bases between.